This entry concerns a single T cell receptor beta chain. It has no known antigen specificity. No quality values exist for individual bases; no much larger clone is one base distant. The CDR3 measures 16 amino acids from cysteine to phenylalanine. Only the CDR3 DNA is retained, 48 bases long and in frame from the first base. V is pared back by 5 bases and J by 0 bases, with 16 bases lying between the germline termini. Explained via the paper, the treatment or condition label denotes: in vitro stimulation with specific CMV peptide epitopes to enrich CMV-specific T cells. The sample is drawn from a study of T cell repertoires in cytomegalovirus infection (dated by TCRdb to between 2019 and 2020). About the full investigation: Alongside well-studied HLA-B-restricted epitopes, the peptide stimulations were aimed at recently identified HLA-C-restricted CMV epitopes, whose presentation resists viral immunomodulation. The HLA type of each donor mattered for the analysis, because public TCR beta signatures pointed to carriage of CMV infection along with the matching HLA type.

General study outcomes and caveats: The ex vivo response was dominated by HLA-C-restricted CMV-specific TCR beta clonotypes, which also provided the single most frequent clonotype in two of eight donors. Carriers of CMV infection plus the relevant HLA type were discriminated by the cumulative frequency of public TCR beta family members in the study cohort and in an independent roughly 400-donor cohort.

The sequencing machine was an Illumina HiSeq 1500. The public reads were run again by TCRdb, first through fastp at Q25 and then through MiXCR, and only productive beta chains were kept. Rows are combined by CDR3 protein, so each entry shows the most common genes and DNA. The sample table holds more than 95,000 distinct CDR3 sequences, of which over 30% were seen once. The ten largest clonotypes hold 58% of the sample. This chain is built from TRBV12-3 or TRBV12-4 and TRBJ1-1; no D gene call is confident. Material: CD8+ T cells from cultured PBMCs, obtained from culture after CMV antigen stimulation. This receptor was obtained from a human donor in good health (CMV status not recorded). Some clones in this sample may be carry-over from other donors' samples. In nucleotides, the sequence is TGTGCCAGCAGTACCCCCGAAGCGGGCATGAACACTGAAGCTTTCTTT. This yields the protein CASSTPEAGMNTEAFF.